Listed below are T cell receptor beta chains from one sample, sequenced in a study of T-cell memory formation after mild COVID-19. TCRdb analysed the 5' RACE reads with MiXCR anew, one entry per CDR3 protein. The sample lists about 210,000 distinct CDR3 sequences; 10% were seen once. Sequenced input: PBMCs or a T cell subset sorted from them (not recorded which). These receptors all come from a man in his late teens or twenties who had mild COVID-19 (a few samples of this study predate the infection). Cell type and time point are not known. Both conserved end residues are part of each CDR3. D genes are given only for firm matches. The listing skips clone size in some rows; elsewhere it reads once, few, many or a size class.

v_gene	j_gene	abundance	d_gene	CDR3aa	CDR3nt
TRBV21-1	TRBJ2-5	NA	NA	CAVEMGQEHLYLQETQYF	TGTGCCGTAGAGATGGGACAGGAACATTTGTATCTCCAAGAGACCCAGTACTTC
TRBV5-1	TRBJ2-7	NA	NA	CASSPQPQGMGGEQYF	TGCGCCAGCAGCCCCCAGCCCCAGGGGATGGGAGGCGAGCAGTACTTC
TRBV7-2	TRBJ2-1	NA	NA	CASSQTWARGGEQFF	TGTGCCAGCAGCCAGACCTGGGCCCGCGGAGGTGAGCAGTTCTTC
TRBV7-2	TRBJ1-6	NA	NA	CASSLGPENSPLHF	TGTGCCAGCAGCTTAGGGCCGGAAAATTCACCCCTCCACTTT
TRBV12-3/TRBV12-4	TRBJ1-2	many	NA	CASSFTGANGYTF	TGTGCCAGCAGTTTCACGGGGGCAAATGGCTACACCTTC
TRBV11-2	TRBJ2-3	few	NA	CASSPVREGTQYF	TGTGCCAGCAGCCCGGTCCGAGAGGGTACGCAGTATTTT
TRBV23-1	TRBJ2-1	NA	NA	CASSQRERYNEQFF	TGCGCCAGCAGTCAGAGGGAGAGGTACAATGAGCAGTTCTTC
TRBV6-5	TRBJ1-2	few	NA	CASSYLATGGQGYTF	TGTGCCAGCAGTTACTTAGCGACAGGAGGCCAGGGCTACACCTTC
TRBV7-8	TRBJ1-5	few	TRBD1	CASSRTTGTGSNQPQHF	TGTGCCAGCAGCCGAACGACCGGGACAGGGAGCAATCAGCCCCAGCATTTT
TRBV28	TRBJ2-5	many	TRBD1	CASSLPSGTGLGETQYF	TGTGCCAGCAGTTTACCCTCCGGGACAGGGTTGGGAGAGACCCAGTACTTC
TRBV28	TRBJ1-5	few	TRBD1	CASSQGGLNQPQHF	TGTGCCAGCAGCCAGGGGGGTCTTAATCAGCCCCAGCATTTT
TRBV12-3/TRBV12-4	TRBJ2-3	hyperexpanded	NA	CASSLGGVGDTQYF	TGTGCCAGCAGTTTGGGCGGGGTAGGGGATACGCAGTATTTT
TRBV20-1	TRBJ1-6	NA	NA	CSARDRGLSSYNSPLHF	TGCAGTGCTAGAGATCGGGGGCTAAGCTCCTATAATTCACCCCTCCACTTT
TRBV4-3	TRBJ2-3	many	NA	CASSHGTYTDTQYF	TGCGCCAGCAGCCACGGGACGTATACAGATACGCAGTATTTT
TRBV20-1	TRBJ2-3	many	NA	CSDQRGAGDTQYF	TGCAGTGATCAACGGGGGGCGGGAGATACGCAGTATTTT
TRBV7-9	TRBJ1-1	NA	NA	CASTPPQGNTEAFF	TGTGCCAGCACCCCTCCACAGGGTAACACTGAAGCTTTCTTT
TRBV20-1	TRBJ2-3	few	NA	CSASWTKRSHTDTQYF	TGCAGTGCTAGTTGGACTAAAAGATCCCACACAGATACGCAGTATTTT
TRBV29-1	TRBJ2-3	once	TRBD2	CSVEWGTSGGAWVDTQYF	TGCAGCGTCGAATGGGGGACTAGCGGGGGGGCCTGGGTAGATACGCAGTATTTT
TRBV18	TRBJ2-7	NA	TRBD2	CASSPPSVRGTYEQYF	TGTGCCAGCTCACCCCCCAGTGTGCGGGGGACCTACGAGCAGTACTTC
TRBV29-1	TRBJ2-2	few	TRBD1	CSVVVGQGVGELFF	TGCAGCGTTGTTGTAGGACAGGGGGTAGGGGAGCTGTTTTTT
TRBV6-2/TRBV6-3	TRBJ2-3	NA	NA	CASSYQGDTQYF	TGTGCCAGCAGTTACCAGGGAGATACGCAGTATTTT
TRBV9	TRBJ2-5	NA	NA	CASSVEGSLAPETQYF	TGTGCCAGCAGCGTAGAGGGTAGCTTGGCCCCAGAGACCCAGTACTTC
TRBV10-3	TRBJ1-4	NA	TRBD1	CAISFGQGAGTNEKLFF	TGTGCCATCAGCTTCGGACAGGGGGCCGGAACTAATGAAAAACTGTTTTTT
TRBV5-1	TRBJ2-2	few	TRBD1	CASSLPGTGIGTGELFF	TGCGCCAGCAGCTTACCCGGGACAGGGATTGGGACCGGGGAGCTGTTTTTT
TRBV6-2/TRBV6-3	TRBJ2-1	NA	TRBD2	CASNLLGGGYNEQFF	TGTGCCAGCAATCTTTTGGGCGGGGGCTACAATGAGCAGTTCTTC
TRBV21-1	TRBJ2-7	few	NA	CATHRARIYEQYF	TGTGCCACACATAGGGCGCGGATTTACGAGCAGTACTTC
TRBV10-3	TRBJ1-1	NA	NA	CAISAIPGVMNTEAFF	TGTGCCATCAGTGCTATACCGGGAGTGATGAACACTGAAGCTTTCTTT
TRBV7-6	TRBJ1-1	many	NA	CASSLTRNTEAFF	TGTGCCAGCAGCCTAACAAGGAACACTGAAGCTTTCTTT
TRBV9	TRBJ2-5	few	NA	CASSVTSQETQYF	TGTGCCAGCAGCGTGACTAGCCAAGAGACCCAGTACTTC
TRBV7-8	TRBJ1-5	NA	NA	CASSFLENQPQHF	TGTGCCAGCAGCTTTTTGGAGAATCAGCCCCAGCATTTT
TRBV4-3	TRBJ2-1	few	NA	CASSQVVGDPQFF	TGCGCCAGCAGCCAAGTGGTGGGGGATCCGCAGTTCTTC
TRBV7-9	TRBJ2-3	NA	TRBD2	CASSPLAGGRTDTQYF	TGTGCCAGCAGCCCGTTAGCGGGGGGCCGCACAGATACGCAGTATTTT
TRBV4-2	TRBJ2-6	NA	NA	CASSQGAGANVLTF	TGTGCCAGCAGCCAGGGGGCCGGGGCCAACGTCCTGACTTTC
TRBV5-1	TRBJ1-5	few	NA	CASSLRLRVVAGNQPQHF	TGCGCCAGCAGCTTGCGCCTACGGGTGGTAGCAGGCAATCAGCCCCAGCATTTT
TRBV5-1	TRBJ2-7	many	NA	CASSRTDFYEQYF	TGCGCCAGCAGTCGGACGGATTTCTACGAGCAGTACTTC
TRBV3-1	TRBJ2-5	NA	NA	CASSQGRGETQYF	TGTGCCAGCAGCCAGGGCAGGGGAGAGACCCAGTACTTC
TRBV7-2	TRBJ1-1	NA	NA	CASSRDMNTEAFF	TGTGCCAGCAGCAGGGACATGAACACTGAAGCTTTCTTT
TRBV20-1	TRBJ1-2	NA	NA	CSASQPTGYYGYTF	TGCAGTGCTAGTCAACCTACAGGGTACTATGGCTACACCTTC
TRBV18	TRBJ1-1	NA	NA	CASSPPRGIGEAFF	TGTGCCAGCTCACCACCGCGAGGAATCGGTGAAGCTTTCTTT
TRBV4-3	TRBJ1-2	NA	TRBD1	CASSQDYRGDYGYTF	TGCGCCAGCAGCCAAGATTACAGGGGGGACTATGGCTACACCTTC
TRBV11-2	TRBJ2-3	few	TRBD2	CASSLDRGLAGGNTQYF	TGTGCCAGCAGCTTAGACCGGGGACTAGCGGGGGGTAATACGCAGTATTTT
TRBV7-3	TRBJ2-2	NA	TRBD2	CASSARGTRVDTGELFF	TGTGCCAGCAGCGCAAGAGGGACTAGGGTAGACACCGGGGAGCTGTTTTTT
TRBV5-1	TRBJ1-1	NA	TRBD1	CASSRSRTGAQNTEAFF	TGCGCCAGCAGCAGGTCTCGGACAGGGGCACAGAACACTGAAGCTTTCTTT